Listed here are 6 T cell receptor beta chains from one sample, sequenced in a study of cytomegalovirus exposure and HLA in healthy donors. The primer mix had 60 Vbeta and 13 Jbeta primers. Clones were read by immunoSEQ multiplex PCR, and TCRdb kept only the in-frame ones, dropping some. The data show some 45,000 clones, about 47% seen once. Sample: PBMCs. The receptor set was obtained from a human donor in good health.

This clone appeared a few times. The J gene is TRBJ2-1, the V gene TRBV7-6, with 9 bases that match TRBD2. This CDR3 comprises 18 residues. Unmatched junction bases numbered 13, after V lost 5 bases and J lost 2 bases. Germline V gives CDR1 SGHVS, CDR2 FNYEAQ. The CDR3 sequence: CASSQGGVTSGPYNEQFF. DNA for the CDR3: TGTGCCAGCAGCCAAGGAGGGGTGACTAGCGGACCCTACAATGAGCAGTTCTTC.

The sample holds a few counts of this clone. V and J are TRBV11-1 and TRBJ2-3; the match to TRBD1 covers 7 bases. This CDR3 comprises 12 residues. Germline loops: CDR1 SGHAT, CDR2 FQDESV (reference sequence). Trimming took 4 bases from V and 10 from J; bases not matched to a gene: 5. The CDR3 DNA is TGTGCCAGCAGCTCGACAGGGATGGCGCAGTATTTT. Its translation: CASSSTGMAQYF.

This clone was observed a few times. The V and J genes are TRBV7-8 and TRBJ1-5, with 9 bases identical to TRBD1. CDR1 is SGHVS and CDR2 is FQNEAQ in the germline V gene. J lost 1 base, V lost 5 bases, and 3 bases had no gene match. The CDR3 spans 15 residues. The CDR3 sequence is CASSPGTGSNQPQHF. CDR3 DNA: TGTGCCAGCAGCCCAGGGACAGGGAGCAATCAGCCCCAGCATTTT.

This clone was observed a few times. The gene calls are TRBV18 and TRBJ2-6, with TRBD1 identical over 8 bases. V lost 3 bases and J lost 0; bases outside the gene matches: 7. Germline CDR1 KGHSH, CDR2 LQKENI. This CDR3 is 18 amino acids long. The CDR3 here is CASSPSQGAHSGANVLTF. CDR3 in DNA: TGTGCCAGCTCACCTTCGCAGGGGGCGCACTCTGGGGCCAACGTCCTGACTTTC.

This chain connects TRBV28 to TRBJ1-4, with 7 positions matching TRBD1. The CDR3 covers 14 residues. Germline assignment: CDR1 MDHEN and CDR2 SYDVKM. The junction had 8 bases not matched to a gene; V was cut back by 7 bases and J by 6 bases. The CDR3 reads CASTPGGTDEKLFF. The CDR3 DNA reads TGTGCCAGCACCCCGGGTGGGACAGATGAAAAACTGTTTTTT.

The V call is TRBV7-2, the J call TRBJ1-2, with 8 positions matching TRBD1. V lost 0 bases to trimming and J lost 2 bases; unmatched junction nucleotides: 8. This CDR3 contains 17 residues. Germline V gives CDR1 SGHTA, CDR2 FQGNSA. This chain's CDR3 is CASSLALRQGSNYGYTF. The CDR3 coding sequence is TGTGCCAGCAGCTTAGCGCTAAGACAGGGGAGCAACTATGGCTACACCTTC.